The 21 T cell receptor beta chains in this list originate from one sample, sequenced in a study of siplizumab effects on memory and regulatory T cells. Produced via immunoSEQ multiplex PCR; TCRdb's table is partial and in-frame only. The table records about 110,000 clones, 92% of them present only once. The specimen sequenced was CD4+ T cells sorted from blood. These receptors all stem from a human donor in good health.

V and J are TRBV25-1 and TRBJ2-5; 7 bases line up with TRBD2. Trimming took 2 bases from V and 5 from J; bases not matched to a gene: 5. Germline CDR1 is MGHDK and CDR2 is SYGVNS. CDR3 length: 14 amino acids. The CDR3: CASSEPKAGETQYF. The DNA of the CDR3 is TGTGCCAGCAGTGAACCAAAAGCGGGGGAGACCCAGTACTTC.

This chain connects TRBV4-1 to TRBJ2-1, with no clear D. The CDR3 spans 15 residues. Trimming stripped 0 bases from V and 8 bases from J, with 14 bases between. From germline, CDR1 is MGHRA and CDR2 YSYEKL. The CDR3 coding sequence is TGCGCCAGCAGCCAAGAATCTAGGCCAGGCGATGAGCAGTTCTTC. Translation gives CASSQESRPGDEQFF.

The rearrangement joins TRBV27 to TRBJ1-1, with 11 bases aligning to TRBD1. V shed 5 bases, J shed 6 bases, and the junction held 5 bases outside the gene matches. The CDR3 is 14 amino acids. Germline lookup yields CDR1 MNHEY and CDR2 SMNVEV (reference sequence). The CDR3 DNA sequence: TGTGCCAGCAGTCCCCAGGGACAGGGGGCTGAAGCTTTCTTT. Translated, it gives CASSPQGQGAEAFF.

The chain combines TRBV6-1 with TRBJ2-3, with 10 bases lining up with TRBD1. CDR3 length: 15 amino acids. Germline V CDR1 and CDR2: MNHNS, SASEGT. Germline trimming cut 6 bases from V and 3 bases from J; bases unmatched to any gene: 6. The CDR3, as DNA: TGTGCCAGCAGGGGACAGGGGTTGGGGACAGATACGCAGTATTTT. As protein: CASRGQGLGTDTQYF.

The chain joins TRBV6-5 to TRBJ1-1; 9 bases align to TRBD1. V dropped 6 bases and J dropped 7; count of bases not matched to a gene: 9. Germline CDR1 is MNHEY and CDR2 is SVGAGI. CDR3 length equals 14 residues. CDR3 DNA sequence: TGTGCCAGCAGACGGACAGGGGTACGGGGTGAAGCTTTCTTT. This sequence encodes CASRRTGVRGEAFF.

This clone occurred a few times. J is TRBJ1-1 and V is TRBV14; D remains unclear. The CDR3 is 13 residues long. Trimming took off 2 bases at V and 6 bases at J, with 10 bases between the two ends. From germline, CDR1 is SGHDN and CDR2 FVKESK. The CDR3 sequence is CASSQRVFAEAFF. As DNA, the CDR3 is TGTGCCAGCAGCCAACGGGTCTTCGCTGAAGCTTTCTTT.

The V gene is TRBV7-8, the J gene TRBJ2-7; maybe TRBD1 (5 bases). Germline CDR1 SGHVS, CDR2 FQNEAQ. V was clipped by 5 bases and J by 1 base, with 12 bases between them. This CDR3 has 14 amino acids. CDR3 sequence (DNA): TGTGCCAGCAGCCCACCGGACATATCCTACGAGCAGTACTTC. It specifies CASSPPDISYEQYF.

The rearrangement uses TRBV27 and TRBJ2-7, with 7 bases lining up with TRBD2. The CDR3 length is 16 residues. Germline lookup yields CDR1 MNHEY and CDR2 SMNVEV (reference sequence). V was clipped by 6 bases and J by 3 bases; unmatched bases: 14. For the CDR3, the DNA is TGTGCCAGCAGGCCAGGGTGGCGGGAGAAAAACTACGAGCAGTACTTC. As protein: CASRPGWREKNYEQYF.

The chain couples TRBV6-5 to TRBJ2-7, with a possible D match to TRBD2 (5 bases). The CDR3 length is 13 residues. The ends were cut back, 5 bases at V and 4 bases at J, with 12 bases in the middle. Looked up from germline, CDR1 is MNHEY and CDR2 is SVGAGI. The CDR3: CASSGNTGYEQYF. As DNA, the CDR3 is TGTGCCAGCAGTGGGAATACGGGGTACGAGCAGTACTTC.

This clone was detected only a few times. The genes are TRBV5-8 and TRBJ2-7, with 9 bases that match TRBD1. Looked up from germline, CDR1 is SGHTS and CDR2 is YDEGEE. With 7 bases clipped from V and 2 bases from J, the junction kept 7 bases outside the gene matches. CDR3 length: 14 amino acids. The CDR3 loop reads CASGHGQGPYEQYF. CDR3 DNA sequence: TGTGCCAGCGGACATGGACAGGGGCCCTACGAGCAGTACTTC.

This chain links TRBV7-2 with TRBJ2-3, with 9 bases identical to TRBD1. CDR1 and CDR2 from the germline V gene are SGHTA and FQGNSA. V gave up 3 bases and J gave up 2 bases; unmatched junction bases: 6. The CDR3 consists of 16 residues. CDR3 nucleotides: TGTGCCAGCAGCTTGGCCGGGACAGGGACCACAGATACGCAGTATTTT. Translation gives CASSLAGTGTTDTQYF.

The gene calls are TRBV4-2 and TRBJ2-5, with TRBD2 matching 9 bases. Germline trimming cut 4 bases from V and 4 bases from J; bases unmatched to any gene: 10. Germline V gene lookup returns CDR1 LGHNA and CDR2 YNFKEQ. This CDR3 is 16 amino acids long. CDR3 bases: TGTGCCAGCAGCCCGCGGGCGGGAGGGGCGGTAGAGACCCAGTACTTC. It specifies CASSPRAGGAVETQYF.

This chain uses TRBV5-1 with TRBJ2-7, with unresolved D. Between the trimmed V and J ends, which lost 0 bases and 2 bases, there was a span of 12 bases. Per germline, CDR1 SGHRS and CDR2 YFSETQ. There are 15 residues in the CDR3. In DNA, the CDR3 is TGCGCCAGCAGCTTGGTTCAGGCAGCCACCTACGAGCAGTACTTC. Protein: CASSLVQAATYEQYF.

This clone was counted many times. V gene TRBV19 combines with J gene TRBJ1-3; D gene unclear. Germline V CDR1 and CDR2: LNHDA, SQIVND (reference sequence). This CDR3 region has 14 residues. V gave up 3 bases and J gave up 5 bases, with 11 bases separating them. For the CDR3, the DNA is TGTGCCAGTAGTATGGCTCCCGTCCGAAACACCATATATTTT. Its protein product is CASSMAPVRNTIYF. The whole variable domain, remainder taken from reference TRBV19 and TRBJ1-3, is DGGITQSPKYLFRKEGQNVTLSCEQNLNHDAMYWYRQDPGQGLRLIYYSQIVNDFQKGDIAEGYSVSREKKESFPLTVTSAQKNPTAFYLCASSMAPVRNTIYFGEGSWLTVV.

This chain joins TRBV6-5 and TRBJ1-2; D call uncertain. Trimming stripped 0 bases from V and 0 bases from J, with 8 bases between. Germline V gives CDR1 MNHEY, CDR2 SVGAGI. There are 15 residues in the CDR3. The CDR3 region has the DNA TGTGCCAGCAGTTACTCACGCCTAGCTAACTATGGCTACACCTTC. Protein: CASSYSRLANYGYTF.

This clone was detected a few times. J is TRBJ2-5 and V is TRBV27, with TRBD2 identical over 15 bases. Germline loops: CDR1 MNHEY, CDR2 SMNVEV (reference sequence). The CDR3 sequence is 15 residues long. The junction had 2 bases not matched to a gene; V was cut back by 6 bases and J by 3 bases. CDR3: CASSGTSGGKETQYF. The CDR3 DNA reads TGTGCCAGCAGCGGGACTAGCGGGGGGAAAGAGACCCAGTACTTC.

The chain combines TRBV9 with TRBJ1-3; maybe TRBD1 (5 bases). V was clipped by 0 bases and J by 2 bases, with 12 bases between them. Germline V lookup: CDR1 SGDLS, CDR2 YYNGEE. This CDR3 is built from 16 residues. The CDR3 is CASSVAGRGPGNTIYF. CDR3 sequence (DNA): TGTGCCAGCAGCGTAGCGGGGAGGGGCCCTGGAAACACCATATATTTT.

CDR3 amino acids: CASRGQETQYF. Written as DNA, the CDR3 is TGTGCCAGTAGGGGCCAAGAGACCCAGTACTTC. The rearrangement links TRBV19 to TRBJ2-5; D gene ambiguous. Germline V gene data show CDR1 as LNHDA and CDR2 as SQIVND (reference sequence). The CDR3 length is 11 residues. Trimming left V 6 bases short and J 1 base short, with 3 bases between. The whole variable domain, filled in from reference TRBV19 and TRBJ2-5, reads DGGITQSPKYLFRKEGQNVTLSCEQNLNHDAMYWYRQDPGQGLRLIYYSQIVNDFQKGDIAEGYSVSREKKESFPLTVTSAQKNPTAFYLCASRGQETQYFGPGTRLLVL.

V and J are TRBV2 and TRBJ2-1, with D possibly being TRBD1 or TRBD2 (5 bases each). The CDR3 loop spans 15 amino acids. V was pared by 6 bases and J by 5 bases, with 17 bases between. CDR1 SNHLY and CDR2 FYNNEI come from the germline V gene. In DNA form, the CDR3 reads TGTGCCAGCAGGTTAAAACCGGGACGGGACAATGAGCAGTTCTTC. Its protein is CASRLKPGRDNEQFF.

The chain recombines TRBV5-8 with TRBJ1-3; the D is unclear. V lost 1 base, J lost 4 bases, and 9 bases lay in between. The CDR3 spans 14 residues. CDR1 SGHTS and CDR2 YDEGEE come from the germline V gene. The CDR3 protein is CASSLTGRGNTIYF. CDR3 DNA sequence: TGTGCCAGCAGCTTGACGGGGAGGGGAAACACCATATATTTT.

CDR3 protein: CASSVEQGLGYGYTF. The DNA for the CDR3 is TGTGCCAGCAGCGTAGAACAGGGTCTGGGATATGGCTACACCTTC. The V and J genes are TRBV9 and TRBJ1-2, with D possibly TRBD1 on 6 matching bases. The CDR3 has 15 amino acids. In germline, CDR1 is SGDLS, CDR2 YYNGEE. V lost 0 bases and J 5 bases, leaving 14 bases between the germline ends. Variable domain in full (rest from reference TRBV9 and TRBJ1-2): DSGVTQTPKHLITATGQRVTLRCSPRSGDLSVYWYQQSLDQGLQFLIQYYNGEERAKGNILERFSAQQFPDLHSELNLSSLELGDSALYFCASSVEQGLGYGYTFGSGTRLTVV.